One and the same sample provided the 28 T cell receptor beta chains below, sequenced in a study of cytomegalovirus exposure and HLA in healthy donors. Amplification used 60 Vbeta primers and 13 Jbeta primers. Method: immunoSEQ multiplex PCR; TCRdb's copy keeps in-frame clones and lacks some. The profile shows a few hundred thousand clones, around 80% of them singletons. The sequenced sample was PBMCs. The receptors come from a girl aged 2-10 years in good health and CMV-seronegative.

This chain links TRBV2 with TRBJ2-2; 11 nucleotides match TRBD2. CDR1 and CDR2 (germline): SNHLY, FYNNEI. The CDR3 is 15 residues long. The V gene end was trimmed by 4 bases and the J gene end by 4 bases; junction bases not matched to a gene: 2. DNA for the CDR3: TGTGCCAGCAGTGGGACTAGCGGGTTCACCGGGGAGCTGTTTTTT. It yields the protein CASSGTSGFTGELFF.

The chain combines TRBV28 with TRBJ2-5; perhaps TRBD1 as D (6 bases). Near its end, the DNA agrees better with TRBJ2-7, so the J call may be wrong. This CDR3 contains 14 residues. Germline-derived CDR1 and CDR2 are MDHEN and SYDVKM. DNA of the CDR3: TGTGCCAGCAGTTTTACAGGGATTACCTACGAGCAGTACTTC. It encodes CASSFTGITYEQYF.

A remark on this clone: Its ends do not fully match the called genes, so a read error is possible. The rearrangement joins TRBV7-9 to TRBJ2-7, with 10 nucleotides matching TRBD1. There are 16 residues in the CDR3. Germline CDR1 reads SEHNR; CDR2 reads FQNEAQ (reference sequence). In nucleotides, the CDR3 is TGTTCCAGCAGCCCCACCGCCGGACAGGGGGCCTACGAGCAGTACTTC. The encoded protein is CSSSPTAGQGAYEQYF.

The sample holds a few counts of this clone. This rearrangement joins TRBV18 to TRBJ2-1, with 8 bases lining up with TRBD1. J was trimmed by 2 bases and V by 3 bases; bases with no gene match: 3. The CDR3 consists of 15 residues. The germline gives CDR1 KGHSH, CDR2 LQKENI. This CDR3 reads CASSPDRGAYNEQFF. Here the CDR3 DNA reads TGTGCCAGCTCACCCGACAGGGGTGCCTACAATGAGCAGTTCTTC.

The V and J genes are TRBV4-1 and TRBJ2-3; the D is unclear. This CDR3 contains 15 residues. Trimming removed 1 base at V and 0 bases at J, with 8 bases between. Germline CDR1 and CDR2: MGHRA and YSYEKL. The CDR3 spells CASSQGLTSTDTQYF. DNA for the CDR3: TGCGCCAGCAGCCAAGGCCTAACTAGCACAGATACGCAGTATTTT.

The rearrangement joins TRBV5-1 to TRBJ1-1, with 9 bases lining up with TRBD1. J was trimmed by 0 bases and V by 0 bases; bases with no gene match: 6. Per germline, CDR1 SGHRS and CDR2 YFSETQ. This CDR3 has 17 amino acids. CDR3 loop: CASSLGGQGNMNTEAFF. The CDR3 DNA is TGCGCCAGCAGCTTGGGGGGACAGGGAAACATGAACACTGAAGCTTTCTTT. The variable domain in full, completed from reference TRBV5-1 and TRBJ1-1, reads KAGVTQTPRYLIKTRGQQVTLSCSPISGHRSVSWYQQTPGQGLQFLFEYFSETQRNKGNFPGRFSGRQFSNSRSEMNVSTLELGDSALYLCASSLGGQGNMNTEAFFGQGTRLTVV.

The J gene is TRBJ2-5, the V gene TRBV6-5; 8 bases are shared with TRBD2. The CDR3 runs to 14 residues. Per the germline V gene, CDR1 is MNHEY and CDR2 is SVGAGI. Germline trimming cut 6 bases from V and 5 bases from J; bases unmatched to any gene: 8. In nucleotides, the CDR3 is TGTGCCAGCAGCTATAGCGGGAATAGGGAGACCCAGTACTTC. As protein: CASSYSGNRETQYF.

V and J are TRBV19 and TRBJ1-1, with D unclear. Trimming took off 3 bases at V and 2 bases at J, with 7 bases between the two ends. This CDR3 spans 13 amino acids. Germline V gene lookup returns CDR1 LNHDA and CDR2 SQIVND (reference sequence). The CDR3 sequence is CASSMGTNTEAFF. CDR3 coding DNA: TGTGCCAGTAGTATGGGCACAAACACTGAAGCTTTCTTT.

CDR3 in amino acids: CASSPFDREYGYTF. The CDR3 region has the DNA TGTGCCAGCTCACCCTTCGACAGGGAATATGGCTACACCTTC. The chain employs TRBV18 and TRBJ1-2; 7 bases agree with TRBD1. V lost 3 bases to trimming and J lost 5 bases; unmatched junction nucleotides: 6. The CDR3 length is 14 residues. CDR1 and CDR2 (germline): KGHSH, LQKENI.

CDR3 sequence (DNA): TGTGCCATCAGTGATATCTCCCCAGGGGCCTATGGCTACACCTTC. Its translation is CAISDISPGAYGYTF. The chain employs TRBV10-3 and TRBJ1-2, with D possibly TRBD1 on 6 matching bases. The CDR3 is 15 amino acids. V shed 3 bases and J shed 4 bases, with 15 bases lying between them. CDR1 ENHRY and CDR2 SYGVKD come from the germline V gene.

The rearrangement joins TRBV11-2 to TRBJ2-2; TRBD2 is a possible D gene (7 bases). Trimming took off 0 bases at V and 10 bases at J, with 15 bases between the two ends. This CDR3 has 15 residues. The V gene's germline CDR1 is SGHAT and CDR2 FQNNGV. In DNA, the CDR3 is TGTGCCAGCAGCTTAGATTGGGGGGGCTCGGAGGAGCTGTTTTTT. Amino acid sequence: CASSLDWGGSEELFF.

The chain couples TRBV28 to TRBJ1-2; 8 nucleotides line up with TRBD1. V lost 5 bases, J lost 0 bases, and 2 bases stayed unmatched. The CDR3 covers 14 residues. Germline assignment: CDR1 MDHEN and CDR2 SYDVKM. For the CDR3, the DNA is TGTGCCAGCAGTGAGGACAGGGCTAACTATGGCTACACCTTC. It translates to CASSEDRANYGYTF.

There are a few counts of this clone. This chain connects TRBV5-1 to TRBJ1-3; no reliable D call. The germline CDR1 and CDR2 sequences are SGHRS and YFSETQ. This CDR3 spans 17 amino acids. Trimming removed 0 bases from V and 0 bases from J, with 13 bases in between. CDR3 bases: TGCGCCAGCAGCTTGGTCCTCTCAGGTTTCTCTGGAAACACCATATATTTT. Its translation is CASSLVLSGFSGNTIYF.

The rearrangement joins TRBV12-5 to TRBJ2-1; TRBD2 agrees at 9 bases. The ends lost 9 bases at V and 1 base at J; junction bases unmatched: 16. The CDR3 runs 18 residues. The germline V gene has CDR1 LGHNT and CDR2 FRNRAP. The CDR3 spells CASGRSSGTLWSYNEQFF. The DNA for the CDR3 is TGTGCTAGCGGCCGCTCTAGCGGGACTTTATGGTCCTACAATGAGCAGTTCTTC.

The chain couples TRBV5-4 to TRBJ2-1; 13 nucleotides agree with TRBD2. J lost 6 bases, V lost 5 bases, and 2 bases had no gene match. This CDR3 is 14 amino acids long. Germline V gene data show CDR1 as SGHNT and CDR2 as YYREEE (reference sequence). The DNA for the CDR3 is TGTGCCAGCAGAGGGACTAGCGGGGCCAATGAGCAGTTCTTC. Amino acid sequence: CASRGTSGANEQFF.

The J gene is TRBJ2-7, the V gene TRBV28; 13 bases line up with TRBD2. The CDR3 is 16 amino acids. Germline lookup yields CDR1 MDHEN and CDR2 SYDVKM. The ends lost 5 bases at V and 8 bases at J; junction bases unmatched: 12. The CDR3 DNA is TGTGCCAGCAGTATACTAGCGGGAGGGTTAGGGGTTCAGCAGTACTTC. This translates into CASSILAGGLGVQQYF.

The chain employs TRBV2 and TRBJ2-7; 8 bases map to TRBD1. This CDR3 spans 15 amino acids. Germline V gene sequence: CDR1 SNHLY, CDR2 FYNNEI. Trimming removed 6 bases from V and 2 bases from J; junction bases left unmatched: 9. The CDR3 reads CASRANRGETYEQYF. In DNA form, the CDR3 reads TGTGCCAGCAGAGCAAACAGGGGGGAGACCTACGAGCAGTACTTC.

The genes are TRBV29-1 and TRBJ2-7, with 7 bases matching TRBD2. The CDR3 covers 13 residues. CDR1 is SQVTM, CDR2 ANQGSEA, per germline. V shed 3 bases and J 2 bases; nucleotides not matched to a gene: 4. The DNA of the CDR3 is TGCAGCGTTGATGGCGGGGGAACCTACGAGCAGTACTTC. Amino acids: CSVDGGGTYEQYF.

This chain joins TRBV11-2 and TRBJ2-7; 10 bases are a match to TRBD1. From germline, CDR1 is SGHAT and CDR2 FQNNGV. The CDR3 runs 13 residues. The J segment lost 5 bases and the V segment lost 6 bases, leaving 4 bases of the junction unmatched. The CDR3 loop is CASRETGGDEQYF. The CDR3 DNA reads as TGTGCCAGCAGGGAGACAGGGGGCGACGAGCAGTACTTC. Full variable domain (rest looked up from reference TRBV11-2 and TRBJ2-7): EAGVAQSPRYKIIEKRQSVAFWCNPISGHATLYWYQQILGQGPKLLIQFQNNGVVDDSQLPKDRFSAERLKGVDSTLKIQPAKLEDSAVYLCASRETGGDEQYFGPGTRLTVT.

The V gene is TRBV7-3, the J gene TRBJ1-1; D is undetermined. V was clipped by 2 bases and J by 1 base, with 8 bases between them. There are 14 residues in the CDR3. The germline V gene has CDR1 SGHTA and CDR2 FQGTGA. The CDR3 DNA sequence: TGTGCCAGCAGCTTAGGACTCGCGAACACTGAAGCTTTCTTT. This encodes CASSLGLANTEAFF.

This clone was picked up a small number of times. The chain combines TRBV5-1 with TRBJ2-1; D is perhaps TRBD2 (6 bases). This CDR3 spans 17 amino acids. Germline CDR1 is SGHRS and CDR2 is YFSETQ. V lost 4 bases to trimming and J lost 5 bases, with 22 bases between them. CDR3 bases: TGCGCCAGCAGCGGCCATCTAGGTGCCTGGGGGGACAATGAGCAGTTCTTC. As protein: CASSGHLGAWGDNEQFF.

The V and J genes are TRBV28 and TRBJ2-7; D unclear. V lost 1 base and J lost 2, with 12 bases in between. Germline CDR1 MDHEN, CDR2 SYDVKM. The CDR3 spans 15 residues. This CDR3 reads CASSLYPRTPYEQYF. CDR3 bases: TGTGCCAGCAGTTTATATCCGCGCACCCCCTACGAGCAGTACTTC.

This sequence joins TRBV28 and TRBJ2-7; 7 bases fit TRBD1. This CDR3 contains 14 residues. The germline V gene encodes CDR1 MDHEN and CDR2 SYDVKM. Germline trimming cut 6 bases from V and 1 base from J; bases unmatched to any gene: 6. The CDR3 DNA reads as TGTGCCAGCAGAGCCGGGACAGCGTCCTACGAGCAGTACTTC. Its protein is CASRAGTASYEQYF.

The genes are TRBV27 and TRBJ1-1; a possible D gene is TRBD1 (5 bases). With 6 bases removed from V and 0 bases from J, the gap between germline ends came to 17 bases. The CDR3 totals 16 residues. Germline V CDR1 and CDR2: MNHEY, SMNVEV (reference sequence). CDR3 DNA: TGTGCCAGCAGCACACCCCAGGACACCATGAACACTGAAGCTTTCTTT. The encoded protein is CASSTPQDTMNTEAFF.

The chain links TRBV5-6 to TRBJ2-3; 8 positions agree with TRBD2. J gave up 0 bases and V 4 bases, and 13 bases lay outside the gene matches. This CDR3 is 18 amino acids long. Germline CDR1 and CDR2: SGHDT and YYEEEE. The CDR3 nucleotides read TGTGCCAGCAGCCGGCTAGCGGGCCAACCCCGGAGCACAGATACGCAGTATTTT. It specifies CASSRLAGQPRSTDTQYF.

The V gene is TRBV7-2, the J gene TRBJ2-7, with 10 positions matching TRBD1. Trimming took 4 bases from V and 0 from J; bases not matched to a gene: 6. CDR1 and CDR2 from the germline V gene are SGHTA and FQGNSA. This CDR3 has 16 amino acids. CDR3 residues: CASSWGDRGGSYEQYF. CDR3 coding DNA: TGTGCCAGCAGCTGGGGGGACAGGGGAGGCTCCTACGAGCAGTACTTC.

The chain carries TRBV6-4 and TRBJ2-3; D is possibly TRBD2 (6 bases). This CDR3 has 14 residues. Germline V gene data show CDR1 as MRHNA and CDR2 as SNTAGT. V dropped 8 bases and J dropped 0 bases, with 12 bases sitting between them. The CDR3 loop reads CASGGSGSTDTQYF. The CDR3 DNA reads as TGTGCCAGCGGAGGCAGCGGGAGCACAGATACGCAGTATTTT.

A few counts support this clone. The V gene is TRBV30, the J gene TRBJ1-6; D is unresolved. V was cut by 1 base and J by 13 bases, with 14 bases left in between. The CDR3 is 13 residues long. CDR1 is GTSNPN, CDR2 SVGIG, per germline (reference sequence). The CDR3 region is CAWSESGEVPLHF. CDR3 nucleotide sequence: TGTGCCTGGAGTGAGTCTGGGGAGGTTCCCCTCCACTTT.